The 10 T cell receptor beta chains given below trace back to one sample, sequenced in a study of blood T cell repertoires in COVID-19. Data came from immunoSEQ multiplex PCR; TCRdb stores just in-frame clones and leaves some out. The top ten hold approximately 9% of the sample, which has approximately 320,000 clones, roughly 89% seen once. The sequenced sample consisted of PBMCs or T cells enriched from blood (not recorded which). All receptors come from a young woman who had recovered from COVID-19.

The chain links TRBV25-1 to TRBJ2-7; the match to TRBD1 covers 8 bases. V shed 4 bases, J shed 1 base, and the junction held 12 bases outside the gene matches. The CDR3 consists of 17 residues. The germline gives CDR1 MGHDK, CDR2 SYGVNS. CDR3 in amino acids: CASSARQGWISSYEQYF. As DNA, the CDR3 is TGTGCCAGCAGTGCCCGACAGGGGTGGATATCATCCTACGAGCAGTACTTC.

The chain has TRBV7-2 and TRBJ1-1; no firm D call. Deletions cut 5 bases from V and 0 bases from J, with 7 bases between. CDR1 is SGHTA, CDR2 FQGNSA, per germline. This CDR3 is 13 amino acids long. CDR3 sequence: CASSEQLNTEAFF. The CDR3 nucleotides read TGTGCCAGCAGCGAACAGCTGAACACTGAAGCTTTCTTT.

The DNA of the CDR3 is TGTGCCAGCAGGCGGACAGGGAGGAACTATGGCTACACCTTC. Amino acid sequence: CASRRTGRNYGYTF. The V call is TRBV6-5, the J call TRBJ1-2; 8 nucleotides align to TRBD1. Trimming at V came to 6 bases and at J to 2 bases, leaving 5 bases not matched to a gene. Germline V gene sequence: CDR1 MNHEY, CDR2 SVGAGI. The CDR3 has 14 residues.

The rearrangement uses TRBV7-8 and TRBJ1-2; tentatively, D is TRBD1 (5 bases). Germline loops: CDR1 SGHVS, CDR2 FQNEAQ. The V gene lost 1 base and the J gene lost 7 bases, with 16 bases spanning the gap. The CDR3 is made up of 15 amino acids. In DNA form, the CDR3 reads TGTGCCAGCAGCTTAGACGGCAGCCAGGGAGGTGGCTACACCTTC. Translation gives CASSLDGSQGGGYTF. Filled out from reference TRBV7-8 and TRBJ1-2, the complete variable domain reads GAGVSQSPRYKVAKRGQDVALRCDPISGHVSLFWYQQALGQGPEFLTYFQNEAQLDKSGLPSDRFFAERPEGSVSTLKIQRTQQEDSAVYLCASSLDGSQGGGYTFGSGTRLTVV.

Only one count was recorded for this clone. Written as DNA, the CDR3 is TGTGCCAGCTCACCACCCTCAGGGGCCCACTACGAGCAGTACTTC. Translating it yields CASSPPSGAHYEQYF. The chain couples TRBV18 to TRBJ2-7; a weak D match, TRBD1 (6 bases). Looked up from germline, CDR1 is KGHSH and CDR2 is LQKENI. This CDR3 region has 15 residues. V lost 0 bases and J 3 bases, leaving 12 bases between the germline ends.

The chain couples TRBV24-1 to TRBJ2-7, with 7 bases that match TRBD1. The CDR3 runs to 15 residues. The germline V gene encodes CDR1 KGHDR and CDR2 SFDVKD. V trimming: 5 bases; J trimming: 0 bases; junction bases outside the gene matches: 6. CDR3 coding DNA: TGTGCCACCAGTGCCCAACAGGGGCTCTCCTACGAGCAGTACTTC. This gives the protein CATSAQQGLSYEQYF.

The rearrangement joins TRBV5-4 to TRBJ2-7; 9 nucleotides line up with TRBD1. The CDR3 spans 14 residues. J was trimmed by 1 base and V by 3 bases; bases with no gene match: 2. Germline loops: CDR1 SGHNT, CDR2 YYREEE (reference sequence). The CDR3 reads CASSSGQGSYEQYF. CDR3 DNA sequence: TGTGCCAGCAGCTCTGGACAGGGGTCCTACGAGCAGTACTTC.

CDR3 DNA: TGCGCCAGCAACCCCTCGACGGGCTCCTACGAGCAGTACTTC. It codes for CASNPSTGSYEQYF. The chain links TRBV5-1 to TRBJ2-7; D unresolved. The CDR3 contains 14 residues. The V and J ends lost 6 bases and 0 bases respectively, with 13 bases between them. CDR1 and CDR2 (germline): SGHRS, YFSETQ.

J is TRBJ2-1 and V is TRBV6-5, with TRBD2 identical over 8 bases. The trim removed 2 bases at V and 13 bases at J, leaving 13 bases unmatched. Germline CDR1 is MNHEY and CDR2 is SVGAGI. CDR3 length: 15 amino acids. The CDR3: CASSYTPSGTRSQFF. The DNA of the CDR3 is TGTGCCAGCAGTTACACACCCTCCGGGACTAGATCTCAGTTCTTC.

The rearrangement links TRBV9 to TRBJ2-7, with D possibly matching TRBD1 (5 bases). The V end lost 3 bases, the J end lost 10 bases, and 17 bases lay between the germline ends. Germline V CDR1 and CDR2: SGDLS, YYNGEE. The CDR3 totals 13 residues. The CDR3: CASSAQSGSAQYF. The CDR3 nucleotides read TGTGCCAGCAGCGCCCAATCAGGGTCGGCTCAGTACTTC.